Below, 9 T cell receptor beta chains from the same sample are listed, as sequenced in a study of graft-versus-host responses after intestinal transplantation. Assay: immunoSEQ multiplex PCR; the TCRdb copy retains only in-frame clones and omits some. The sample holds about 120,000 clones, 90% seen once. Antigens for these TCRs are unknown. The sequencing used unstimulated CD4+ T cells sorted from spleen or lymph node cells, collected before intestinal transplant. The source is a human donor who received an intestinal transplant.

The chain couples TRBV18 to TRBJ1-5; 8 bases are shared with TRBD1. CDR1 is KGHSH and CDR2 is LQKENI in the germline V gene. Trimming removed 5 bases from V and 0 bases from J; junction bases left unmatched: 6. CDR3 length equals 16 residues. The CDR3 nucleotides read TGTGCCAGCTCAGAACAGGGGGAATATAGCAATCAGCCCCAGCATTTT. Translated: CASSEQGEYSNQPQHF.

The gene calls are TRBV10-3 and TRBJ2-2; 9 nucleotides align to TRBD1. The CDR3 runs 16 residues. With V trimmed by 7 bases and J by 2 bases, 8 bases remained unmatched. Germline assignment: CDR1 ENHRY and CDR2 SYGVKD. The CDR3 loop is CAIKAGQGGNTGELFF. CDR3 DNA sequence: TGTGCCATCAAAGCGGGACAGGGCGGTAACACCGGGGAGCTGTTTTTT.

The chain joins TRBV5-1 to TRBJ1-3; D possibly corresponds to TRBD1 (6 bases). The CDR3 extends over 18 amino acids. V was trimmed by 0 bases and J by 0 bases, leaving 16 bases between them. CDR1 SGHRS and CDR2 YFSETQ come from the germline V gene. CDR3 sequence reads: CASSLAGGLSPSGNTIYF. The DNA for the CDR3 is TGCGCCAGCAGCTTGGCGGGGGGGCTTTCCCCCTCTGGAAACACCATATATTTT.

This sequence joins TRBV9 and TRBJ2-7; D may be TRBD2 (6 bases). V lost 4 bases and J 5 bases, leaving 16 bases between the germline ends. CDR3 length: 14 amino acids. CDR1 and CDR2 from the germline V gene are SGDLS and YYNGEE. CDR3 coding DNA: TGTGCCAGCAGCCCCGGGACGGGGAGGAACGAGCAGTACTTC. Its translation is CASSPGTGRNEQYF.

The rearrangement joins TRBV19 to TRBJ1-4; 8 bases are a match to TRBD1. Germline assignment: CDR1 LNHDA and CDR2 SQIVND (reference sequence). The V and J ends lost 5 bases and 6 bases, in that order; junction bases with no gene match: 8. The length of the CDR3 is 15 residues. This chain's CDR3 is CASSGPGQVYEKLFF. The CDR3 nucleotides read TGTGCCAGTAGTGGGCCGGGACAGGTTTATGAAAAACTGTTTTTT.

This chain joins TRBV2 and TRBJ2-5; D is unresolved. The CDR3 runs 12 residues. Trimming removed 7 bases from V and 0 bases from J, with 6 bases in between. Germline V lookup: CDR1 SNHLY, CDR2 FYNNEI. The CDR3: CASTLYQETQYF. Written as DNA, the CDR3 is TGTGCCAGCACGTTATACCAAGAGACCCAGTACTTC.

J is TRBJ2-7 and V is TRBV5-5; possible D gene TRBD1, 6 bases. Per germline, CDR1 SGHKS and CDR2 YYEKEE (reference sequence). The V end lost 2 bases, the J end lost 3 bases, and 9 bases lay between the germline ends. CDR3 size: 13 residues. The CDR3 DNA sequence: TGTGCCAGCAGCTTACTGGACAGCTACGAGCAGTACTTC. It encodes CASSLLDSYEQYF.

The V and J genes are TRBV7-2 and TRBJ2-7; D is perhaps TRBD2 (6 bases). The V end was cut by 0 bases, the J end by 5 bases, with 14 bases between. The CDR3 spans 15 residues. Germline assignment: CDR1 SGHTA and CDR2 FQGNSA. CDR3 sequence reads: CASSLAQLWGDEQYF. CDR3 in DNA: TGTGCCAGCAGCTTAGCGCAGTTATGGGGGGACGAGCAGTACTTC.

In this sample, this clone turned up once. The CDR3 DNA is TGTGCCAGCAGCTTAGGGTGGAATAGCGGGGGTGCAGATACGCAGTATTTT. It is translated as CASSLGWNSGGADTQYF. V usage is TRBV7-2 and J usage is TRBJ2-3; 9 nucleotides line up with TRBD2. CDR3 size: 17 residues. The ends lost 1 base at V and 4 bases at J; junction bases unmatched: 9. The germline gives CDR1 SGHTA, CDR2 FQGNSA.